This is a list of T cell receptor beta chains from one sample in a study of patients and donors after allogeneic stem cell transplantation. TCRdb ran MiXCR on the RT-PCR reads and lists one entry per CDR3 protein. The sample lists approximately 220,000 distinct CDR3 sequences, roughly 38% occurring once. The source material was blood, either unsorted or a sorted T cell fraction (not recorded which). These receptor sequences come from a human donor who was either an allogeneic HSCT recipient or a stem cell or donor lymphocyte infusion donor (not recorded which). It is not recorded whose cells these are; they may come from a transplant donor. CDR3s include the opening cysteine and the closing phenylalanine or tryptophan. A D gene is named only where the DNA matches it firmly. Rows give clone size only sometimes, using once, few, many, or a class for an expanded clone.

CDR3aa: CASSLSPSGTGHQPQHF
CDR3nt: TGTGCCAGCAGCTTGAGTCCATCCGGGACAGGGCATCAGCCCCAGCATTTT
v_gene: TRBV5-6
d_gene: TRBD1
abundance: -
j_gene: TRBJ1-5

CDR3aa: CASSQLAMTQEKLFF
CDR3nt: TGCGCCAGCAGCCAACTTGCGATGACCCAGGAAAAACTGTTTTTT
v_gene: TRBV4-1
d_gene: -
abundance: -
j_gene: TRBJ1-4

CDR3aa: CATSDPRGRTTEAFF
CDR3nt: TGTGCCACCAGTGACCCCAGGGGAAGGACCACTGAAGCTTTCTTT
v_gene: TRBV24-1
d_gene: -
abundance: -
j_gene: TRBJ1-1

CDR3aa: CASSPETEETQYF
CDR3nt: TGTGCCAGCAGTCCGGAGACAGAAGAGACCCAGTACTTC
v_gene: TRBV12-3/TRBV12-4
d_gene: -
abundance: -
j_gene: TRBJ2-5

CDR3aa: CSVKDKGIYEQYF
CDR3nt: TGCAGCGTTAAGGACAAGGGAATATACGAGCAGTACTTC
v_gene: TRBV29-1
d_gene: -
abundance: few
j_gene: TRBJ2-7

CDR3aa: CSANPGANSPLHF
CDR3nt: TGCAGTGCCAACCCCGGGGCAAATTCACCCCTCCACTTT
v_gene: TRBV20-1
d_gene: -
abundance: -
j_gene: TRBJ1-6

CDR3aa: CASSQSRGGYTF
CDR3nt: TGTGCCAGCAGTCAATCCAGGGGTGGCTACACCTTC
v_gene: TRBV6-5
d_gene: -
abundance: few
j_gene: TRBJ1-2

CDR3aa: CASSLNSLRLAGNTGELFF
CDR3nt: TGTGCCAGCAGTTTAAATTCCCTTAGGCTAGCGGGGAACACCGGGGAGCTGTTTTTT
v_gene: TRBV12-3/TRBV12-4
d_gene: TRBD2
abundance: -
j_gene: TRBJ2-2

CDR3aa: CASSLGNRGTGYTF
CDR3nt: TGTGCCAGCAGCTTAGGCAACAGGGGTACAGGCTACACCTTC
v_gene: TRBV11-2
d_gene: TRBD1
abundance: -
j_gene: TRBJ1-2

CDR3aa: CASSPPGRHNEKLFF
CDR3nt: TGTGCCAGCTCACCACCGGGCCGACATAATGAAAAACTGTTTTTT
v_gene: TRBV18
d_gene: -
abundance: -
j_gene: TRBJ1-4

CDR3aa: CASSEKEAGGYGYTF
CDR3nt: TGTGCCAGCAGTGAAAAGGAGGCGGGAGGCTATGGCTACACCTTC
v_gene: TRBV6-1
d_gene: -
abundance: few
j_gene: TRBJ1-2

CDR3aa: CSARDRATGYTF
CDR3nt: TGCAGTGCTAGAGATAGGGCGACTGGCTACACCTTC
v_gene: TRBV20-1
d_gene: -
abundance: few
j_gene: TRBJ1-2

CDR3aa: CSMGQGLSGDTQYF
CDR3nt: TGCAGCATGGGACAGGGGCTAAGCGGAGATACGCAGTATTTT
v_gene: TRBV29-1
d_gene: TRBD1
abundance: few
j_gene: TRBJ2-3

CDR3aa: CASSLVWGFDNSPLHF
CDR3nt: TGTGCCAGCAGCTTAGTCTGGGGGTTCGATAATTCACCCCTCCACTTT
v_gene: TRBV7-2
d_gene: -
abundance: few
j_gene: TRBJ1-6

CDR3aa: CASSQDTQETQYF
CDR3nt: TGTGCCAGCAGCCAAGATACACAAGAGACCCAGTACTTC
v_gene: TRBV4-2
d_gene: -
abundance: -
j_gene: TRBJ2-5

CDR3aa: CASSPSYRNIQYF
CDR3nt: TGTGCCAGCAGCCCGTCATACAGAAACATTCAGTACTTC
v_gene: TRBV3-1
d_gene: -
abundance: -
j_gene: TRBJ2-4

CDR3aa: CASSLWDREDTQYF
CDR3nt: TGTGCCAGCAGCTTATGGGACAGGGAGGACACCCAGTACTTC
v_gene: TRBV7-2
d_gene: TRBD1
abundance: -
j_gene: TRBJ2-5

CDR3aa: CASSATGMGTKKLFF
CDR3nt: TGTGCCAGCAGCGCTACAGGGATGGGTACGAAAAAACTGTTTTTT
v_gene: TRBV9
d_gene: -
abundance: few
j_gene: TRBJ1-4

CDR3aa: CASSLGLGSYGYTF
CDR3nt: TGTGCCAGCAGCTTGGGCCTGGGGAGCTATGGCTACACCTTC
v_gene: TRBV5-5
d_gene: -
abundance: -
j_gene: TRBJ1-2

CDR3aa: CASSLARTQYF
CDR3nt: TGTGCCAGCAGTTTGGCCAGGACCCAGTACTTC
v_gene: TRBV28
d_gene: -
abundance: -
j_gene: TRBJ2-5

CDR3aa: CASSQDRDRNTEAFF
CDR3nt: TGTGCCAGCAGCCAAGATCGGGACAGGAACACTGAAGCTTTCTTT
v_gene: TRBV4-2
d_gene: TRBD1
abundance: few
j_gene: TRBJ1-1

CDR3aa: CASGITGQNTEAFF
CDR3nt: TGTGCCAGCGGTATAACCGGACAGAACACTGAAGCTTTCTTT
v_gene: TRBV5-5
d_gene: -
abundance: few
j_gene: TRBJ1-1

CDR3aa: CASSSGEYPYTF
CDR3nt: TGTGCCAGCAGCTCCGGGGAGTACCCCTACACCTTC
v_gene: TRBV7-9
d_gene: -
abundance: -
j_gene: TRBJ1-2

CDR3aa: CSVDPNLRGNEQFF
CDR3nt: TGCAGCGTTGATCCGAACTTACGAGGGAATGAGCAGTTCTTC
v_gene: TRBV29-1
d_gene: -
abundance: few
j_gene: TRBJ2-1

CDR3aa: CASSVPGKEQFF
CDR3nt: TGTGCCAGCAGTGTACCTGGGAAAGAGCAGTTCTTC
v_gene: TRBV12-3/TRBV12-4
d_gene: -
abundance: few
j_gene: TRBJ2-1

CDR3aa: CASSSGITEAFF
CDR3nt: TGTGCCAGCAGCTCAGGGATCACTGAAGCTTTCTTT
v_gene: TRBV12-3/TRBV12-4
d_gene: -
abundance: -
j_gene: TRBJ1-1

CDR3aa: CASSRPPGQGETEAFF
CDR3nt: TGTGCCAGCAGCCGCCCGCCGGGACAGGGAGAGACTGAAGCTTTCTTT
v_gene: TRBV6-1
d_gene: TRBD1
abundance: -
j_gene: TRBJ1-1

CDR3aa: CASSLDLRQPQHF
CDR3nt: TGTGCCAGCAGCTTAGATCTGCGTCAGCCCCAGCATTTT
v_gene: TRBV7-2
d_gene: -
abundance: -
j_gene: TRBJ1-5

CDR3aa: CAISPSGRGNQPQHF
CDR3nt: TGTGCCATCAGTCCCTCGGGGCGCGGCAATCAGCCCCAGCATTTT
v_gene: TRBV10-3
d_gene: -
abundance: few
j_gene: TRBJ1-5

CDR3aa: CSARDFLARMGLSGYTF
CDR3nt: TGCAGTGCTAGAGATTTCCTGGCCAGGATGGGGTTGTCCGGCTACACCTTC
v_gene: TRBV20-1
d_gene: -
abundance: -
j_gene: TRBJ1-2

CDR3aa: CASSLRVYNEQFF
CDR3nt: TGTGCCAGCAGTTTACGGGTCTACAATGAGCAGTTCTTC
v_gene: TRBV12-3/TRBV12-4
d_gene: -
abundance: -
j_gene: TRBJ2-1

CDR3aa: CASSTGQQETQYF
CDR3nt: TGTGCCAGCAGTACGGGACAGCAAGAGACCCAGTACTTC
v_gene: TRBV28
d_gene: TRBD1
abundance: -
j_gene: TRBJ2-5

CDR3aa: CASSPGTGHSGANEKLFF
CDR3nt: TGCGCCAGCAGCCCCGGGACAGGCCATTCCGGGGCTAATGAAAAACTGTTTTTT
v_gene: TRBV4-3
d_gene: TRBD1
abundance: few
j_gene: TRBJ1-4

CDR3aa: CASSLVDYEQFF
CDR3nt: TGTGCCAGCAGCTTAGTAGACTATGAGCAGTTCTTC
v_gene: TRBV7-9
d_gene: -
abundance: -
j_gene: TRBJ2-1

CDR3aa: CASSPSGILSPLHF
CDR3nt: TGTGCCAGCAGCCCTAGTGGGATTTTGTCACCCCTCCACTTT
v_gene: TRBV9
d_gene: -
abundance: -
j_gene: TRBJ1-6

CDR3aa: CASSAYEGGVIPGANVLTF
CDR3nt: TGTGCCAGCAGTGCCTATGAGGGAGGCGTCATCCCTGGGGCCAACGTCCTGACTTTC
v_gene: TRBV2
d_gene: -
abundance: -
j_gene: TRBJ2-6

CDR3aa: CAIRGKGPPHTNTEAFF
CDR3nt: TGTGCCATCAGGGGTAAGGGGCCGCCCCATACGAACACTGAAGCTTTCTTT
v_gene: TRBV10-3
d_gene: -
abundance: -
j_gene: TRBJ1-1

CDR3aa: CATGQENTEAFF
CDR3nt: TGTGCCACCGGGCAGGAGAACACTGAAGCTTTCTTT
v_gene: TRBV15
d_gene: -
abundance: -
j_gene: TRBJ1-1

CDR3aa: CASSLDLLEQYF
CDR3nt: TGCGCCAGCAGCTTGGACCTTCTCGAGCAGTACTTC
v_gene: TRBV5-1
d_gene: -
abundance: -
j_gene: TRBJ2-7

CDR3aa: CASTGTGSEAFF
CDR3nt: TGCGCCAGCACCGGGACAGGGTCTGAAGCTTTCTTT
v_gene: TRBV10-2
d_gene: TRBD1
abundance: few
j_gene: TRBJ1-1

CDR3aa: CASSPRLGPRGTDTQYF
CDR3nt: TGTGCCAGCAGCCCAAGATTAGGACCAAGGGGCACAGATACGCAGTATTTT
v_gene: TRBV7-2
d_gene: -
abundance: -
j_gene: TRBJ2-3

CDR3aa: CASSLSQGAYTEAFF
CDR3nt: TGCGCCAGCAGCTTGTCTCAGGGCGCGTACACTGAAGCTTTCTTT
v_gene: TRBV5-1
d_gene: -
abundance: -
j_gene: TRBJ1-1

CDR3aa: CASSDRSNTEAFF
CDR3nt: TGTGCCAGCAGTGACAGGTCTAACACTGAAGCTTTCTTT
v_gene: TRBV12-3/TRBV12-4
d_gene: -
abundance: few
j_gene: TRBJ1-1

CDR3aa: CASSQAGTPRRGYF
CDR3nt: TGTGCCAGCAGCCAAGCCGGGACCCCGCGTCGGGGGTATTTT
v_gene: TRBV3-1
d_gene: -
abundance: few
j_gene: TRBJ2-3

CDR3aa: CASSSDRGSPPLHF
CDR3nt: TGTGCCAGCAGTTCCGACAGGGGGAGTCCACCCCTCCACTTT
v_gene: TRBV6-5
d_gene: TRBD1
abundance: -
j_gene: TRBJ1-6

CDR3aa: CASSYSGGDSYEQYF
CDR3nt: TGTGCCAGCAGTTACTCTGGGGGGGACTCCTACGAGCAGTACTTC
v_gene: TRBV6-5
d_gene: TRBD2
abundance: once
j_gene: TRBJ2-7

CDR3aa: CASSVGGWDRGGYGYTF
CDR3nt: TGTGCCAGCAGCGTAGGAGGCTGGGACAGGGGAGGCTATGGCTACACCTTC
v_gene: TRBV9
d_gene: TRBD1
abundance: -
j_gene: TRBJ1-2

CDR3aa: CASSDQGARIEKLFF
CDR3nt: TGTGCCAGCAGTGACCAGGGGGCGAGGATTGAAAAACTGTTTTTT
v_gene: TRBV6-1
d_gene: TRBD1
abundance: -
j_gene: TRBJ1-4

CDR3aa: CSARPGDRIMFF
CDR3nt: TGCAGTGCCAGGCCAGGGGACAGGATTATGTTCTTC
v_gene: TRBV20-1
d_gene: TRBD1
abundance: few
j_gene: TRBJ2-1

CDR3aa: CASSQDPGRVRREQETQYF
CDR3nt: TGCGCCAGCAGCCAAGATCCCGGGCGAGTTAGAAGGGAACAAGAGACCCAGTACTTC
v_gene: TRBV4-1
d_gene: -
abundance: few
j_gene: TRBJ2-5

CDR3aa: CASSTSGTNSPLHF
CDR3nt: TGTGCCAGCAGTACCTCAGGGACTAATTCACCCCTCCACTTT
v_gene: TRBV12-3/TRBV12-4
d_gene: -
abundance: few
j_gene: TRBJ1-6

CDR3aa: CASSVAQGGPYTF
CDR3nt: TGTGCCAGCAGCGTAGCTCAGGGAGGTCCCTACACCTTC
v_gene: TRBV9
d_gene: -
abundance: -
j_gene: TRBJ1-2